The 24 T cell receptor beta chains below all came from one sample that was sequenced in a study of T-cell reconstitution after alpha-beta-depleted transplantation in children. The library targeted TCRbeta and was prepared with unique molecular identifiers. TCRdb passed the PCR reads through MiXCR, listing each CDR3 protein once. The sample consists of approximately 1,000,000 distinct CDR3 sequences, less than 30% of them appearing once. The sample here was PBMCs, mostly from graft donor cells, taken 360 days after TCRalphabeta/CD19-depleted stem cell transplant. These receptor sequences come from a boy in the first two years of life who had a stem cell transplant for SCID, so the T cells may come from the graft donor.

The chain carries TRBV7-7 and TRBJ2-3, with 7 bases aligning to TRBD1. The CDR3 totals 15 residues. The V and J ends lost 2 bases and 2 bases, in that order; junction bases with no gene match: 4. The germline CDR1 and CDR2 sequences are SSHAT and FNYEAQ (reference sequence). The CDR3 loop is CASSLRTGFTDTQYF. CDR3 DNA sequence: TGTGCCAGCAGCTTAAGGACAGGCTTCACAGATACGCAGTATTTT.

The V gene is TRBV2, the J gene TRBJ1-2; D uncertain. The CDR3 has 14 residues. The V end was cut by 4 bases, the J end by 2 bases, with 11 bases between. The germline gives CDR1 SNHLY, CDR2 FYNNEI. DNA for the CDR3: TGTGCCAGCAGTGTGTTGGGCCCCAACTATGGCTACACCTTC. This translates into CASSVLGPNYGYTF. Full variable domain (outside the CDR3, taken from reference TRBV2 and TRBJ1-2): EPEVTQTPSHQVTQMGQEVILRCVPISNHLYFYWYRQILGQKVEFLVSFYNNEISEKSEIFDDQFSVERPDGSNFTLKIRSTKLEDSAMYFCASSVLGPNYGYTFGSGTRLTVV.

This chain joins TRBV18 and TRBJ2-1, with D maybe TRBD1 (6 bases). Trimming stripped 6 bases from V and 4 bases from J, with 16 bases between. Germline-derived CDR1 and CDR2 are KGHSH and LQKENI. The CDR3 has 15 residues. The CDR3 loop is CASSGQPKPYNEQFF. In nucleotides, the CDR3 is TGTGCCAGCTCCGGACAGCCCAAACCATACAATGAGCAGTTCTTC. The full variable domain, its missing parts supplied by reference TRBV18 and TRBJ2-1, is NAGVMQNPRHLVRRRGQEARLRCSPMKGHSHVYWYRQLPEEGLKFMVYLQKENIIDESGMPKERFSAEFPKEGPSILRIQQVVRGDSAAYFCASSGQPKPYNEQFFGPGTRLTVL.

This clonotype was observed a handful of times. The V and J genes are TRBV20-1 and TRBJ2-7; TRBD2 matches 11 bases. The CDR3 is 18 amino acids. CDR1 is DFQATT, CDR2 SNEGSKA, per germline (reference sequence). The CDR3 is CSPVGVSGGAKYDYEQYF. The CDR3, as DNA: TGCAGCCCCGTTGGGGTTAGCGGGGGGGCCAAATATGACTACGAGCAGTACTTC.

The CDR3 DNA follows: TGTGCCAGCTCACGACTCCAAGGACTAGCGGGGGGGCCAGATACGCAGTATTTT. Residues: CASSRLQGLAGGPDTQYF. V usage is TRBV18 and J usage is TRBJ2-3; 15 bases align to TRBD2. Germline V gives CDR1 KGHSH, CDR2 LQKENI. Trimming took 4 bases from V and 4 from J; bases not matched to a gene: 9. The length of the CDR3 is 18 residues.

This clonotype was counted only a few times. V and J are TRBV28 and TRBJ1-3; D is perhaps TRBD1 (6 bases). Germline V gene lookup returns CDR1 MDHEN and CDR2 SYDVKM. The ends were cut back, 4 bases at V and 9 bases at J, with 13 bases in the middle. The CDR3 runs to 13 residues. CDR3 in amino acids: CASSYQQGGTIYF. The CDR3 region has the DNA TGTGCCAGCAGTTACCAACAGGGAGGCACCATATATTTT.

This chain joins TRBV6-5 and TRBJ2-7; D gene uncertain. Trimming removed 2 bases at V and 3 bases at J, with 11 bases between. Germline V gene sequence: CDR1 MNHEY, CDR2 SVGAGI. This CDR3 has 14 amino acids. DNA of the CDR3: TGTGCCAGCAGTTACCAAAGGGTTGACTACGAGCAGTACTTC. Translation: CASSYQRVDYEQYF.

V gene TRBV20-1 combines with J gene TRBJ2-3; possibly TRBD1 for D (6 bases). V was clipped by 5 bases and J by 4 bases, with 19 bases between them. This CDR3 has 15 residues. The germline gives CDR1 DFQATT, CDR2 SNEGSKA (reference sequence). CDR3 DNA sequence: TGCAGTGCTCTCCTACGATGGGGGCAGGCAGATACGCAGTATTTT. It translates to CSALLRWGQADTQYF.

The chain has TRBV27 and TRBJ2-5, with D tentatively TRBD1 (5 bases). This CDR3 is built from 15 residues. Trimming cost V 7 bases and J 0 bases, with 15 bases left between them. CDR1 and CDR2 from the germline V gene are MNHEY and SMNVEV (reference sequence). For the CDR3, the DNA is TGTGCCAGCAAGGGTACAGGTTGGTACCAAGAGACCCAGTACTTC. Its protein is CASKGTGWYQETQYF.

This clonotype was seen a few times. V gene TRBV6-1 combines with J gene TRBJ1-4; D gene ambiguous. Germline V CDR1 and CDR2: MNHNS, SASEGT. CDR3 length equals 15 residues. Trimming cost V 6 bases and J 7 bases, with 18 bases left between them. In DNA, the CDR3 is TGTGCCAGCAGCCCCACCGGGTCAAGCGCTGAAAAACTGTTTTTT. It codes for CASSPTGSSAEKLFF.

The rearrangement links TRBV20-1 to TRBJ2-7; D is unresolved. The CDR3 has 12 amino acids. Germline V gives CDR1 DFQATT, CDR2 SNEGSKA (reference sequence). With 1 base removed from V and 3 bases from J, the gap between germline ends came to 7 bases. The CDR3 region is CSARGDLYEQYF. The CDR3 DNA reads as TGCAGTGCTAGAGGGGATCTCTACGAGCAGTACTTC.

This clonotype was observed a few times. The genes are TRBV27 and TRBJ1-5, with no clear D. This CDR3 region has 14 residues. Germline loops: CDR1 MNHEY, CDR2 SMNVEV (reference sequence). The V end was cut by 8 bases, the J end by 0 bases, with 11 bases between. The CDR3 nucleotides read TGTGCCAGCTCCCCGTCGGATAGCAATCAGCCCCAGCATTTT. It yields the protein CASSPSDSNQPQHF.

The chain uses TRBV18 and TRBJ2-1, with a tentative D call TRBD1 (5 bases). CDR1 is KGHSH and CDR2 is LQKENI in the germline V gene. CDR3 length: 15 residues. Trimming shortened V by 4 bases and J by 8 bases, and 18 bases separated the two germline ends. CDR3 protein: CASSRQGSLSHEQFF. The CDR3 DNA reads TGTGCCAGCTCACGGCAGGGATCTCTGTCTCATGAGCAGTTCTTC.

This clonotype was recorded a few times. V is TRBV6-1 and J is TRBJ2-1; D is perhaps TRBD1 (5 bases). The CDR3 is 15 residues long. V was trimmed by 5 bases and J by 4 bases, leaving 15 bases between them. Germline V gene lookup returns CDR1 MNHNS and CDR2 SASEGT. This CDR3 is CASSRGSTKYNEQFF. CDR3 nucleotides: TGTGCCAGCAGTAGGGGCAGCACCAAATACAATGAGCAGTTCTTC.

This clonotype was observed a few times. The chain is built from TRBV10-3 and TRBJ1-3; D call uncertain. The V end was cut by 8 bases, the J end by 1 base, with 9 bases between. The CDR3 sequence is 13 residues long. The V gene's germline CDR1 is ENHRY and CDR2 SYGVKD. The CDR3 here is CAIASSSGNTIYF. CDR3 sequence (DNA): TGTGCCATCGCCTCCTCATCTGGAAACACCATATATTTT.

CDR3 amino acids: CASSASGTGGTDTQYF. The CDR3 nucleotides read TGTGCCAGCAGTGCCTCCGGGACAGGGGGGACAGATACGCAGTATTTT. The chain links TRBV12-3 or TRBV12-4 to TRBJ2-3; 11 nucleotides agree with TRBD1. The length of the CDR3 is 16 residues. V shed 5 bases, J shed 3 bases, and the junction held 7 bases outside the gene matches.

This clonotype came up once. The chain joins TRBV7-8 to TRBJ2-6, with TRBD2 matching 9 bases. V shed 5 bases and J 0 bases; nucleotides not matched to a gene: 5. The germline CDR1 and CDR2 sequences are SGHVS and FQNEAQ. The CDR3 is 17 residues long. The CDR3 loop reads CASSHGTSNSGANVLTF. The CDR3, as DNA: TGTGCCAGCAGCCACGGGACTAGCAACTCTGGGGCCAACGTCCTGACTTTC. Looking up the rest from reference TRBV7-8 and TRBJ2-6 gives the full variable domain: GAGVSQSPRYKVAKRGQDVALRCDPISGHVSLFWYQQALGQGPEFLTYFQNEAQLDKSGLPSDRFFAERPEGSVSTLKIQRTQQEDSAVYLCASSHGTSNSGANVLTFGAGSRLTVL.

The gene calls are TRBV7-9 and TRBJ2-7; maybe TRBD1 (6 bases). CDR3 length equals 14 residues. The V end was cut by 5 bases, the J end by 5 bases, with 16 bases between. Germline lookup yields CDR1 SEHNR and CDR2 FQNEAQ (reference sequence). This chain's CDR3 is CASSPRQVLDEQYF. CDR3 bases: TGTGCCAGCAGCCCCAGACAGGTACTGGACGAGCAGTACTTC.

This clonotype was recorded only once. This rearrangement joins TRBV15 to TRBJ2-7; 11 bases align to TRBD2. Germline V gene lookup returns CDR1 LNHNV and CDR2 YYDKDF (reference sequence). Trimming at V came to 1 base and at J to 7 bases, leaving 3 bases not matched to a gene. The CDR3 length is 14 residues. The CDR3 is CATSRGLAGKEQYF. DNA for the CDR3: TGTGCCACCAGCAGAGGACTAGCGGGGAAGGAGCAGTACTTC.

This chain uses TRBV7-9 with TRBJ2-2; 8 positions match TRBD2. The ends lost 5 bases at V and 4 bases at J; junction bases unmatched: 9. This CDR3 has 16 amino acids. The germline V gene encodes CDR1 SEHNR and CDR2 FQNEAQ (reference sequence). The DNA for the CDR3 is TGTGCCAGCAGCGCGCGAGCGGGGGAGCCCACCGGGGAGCTGTTTTTT. Its translation is CASSARAGEPTGELFF. The full variable domain, its missing parts supplied by reference TRBV7-9 and TRBJ2-2, is DTGVSQNPRHKITKRGQNVTFRCDPISEHNRLYWYRQTLGQGPEFLTYFQNEAQLEKSRLLSDRFSAERPKGSFSTLEIQRTEQGDSAMYLCASSARAGEPTGELFFGEGSRLTVL.

This clonotype has just a few counts. The rearrangement uses TRBV5-1 and TRBJ2-4, with D maybe TRBD2 (5 bases). The germline V gene has CDR1 SGHRS and CDR2 YFSETQ. V shed 3 bases and J shed 3 bases, with 7 bases lying between them. This CDR3 is built from 13 residues. The CDR3 sequence is CASSSGLKNIQYF. Here the CDR3 DNA reads TGCGCCAGCAGCTCAGGACTCAAAAACATTCAGTACTTC.

This clonotype was detected only once. This chain joins TRBV5-1 and TRBJ2-3, with 12 bases identical to TRBD2. CDR1 SGHRS and CDR2 YFSETQ come from the germline V gene. With 0 bases clipped from V and 6 bases from J, the junction kept 5 bases outside the gene matches. There are 16 residues in the CDR3. The CDR3 bases are TGCGCCAGCAGCTTGGCTAGCGGGGGGGCCTGGGATACGCAGTATTTT. Its protein is CASSLASGGAWDTQYF. Full variable domain (outside the CDR3, taken from reference TRBV5-1 and TRBJ2-3): KAGVTQTPRYLIKTRGQQVTLSCSPISGHRSVSWYQQTPGQGLQFLFEYFSETQRNKGNFPGRFSGRQFSNSRSEMNVSTLELGDSALYLCASSLASGGAWDTQYFGPGTRLTVL.

The table lists this clonotype with a few counts. This chain links TRBV24-1 with TRBJ2-1, with D perhaps TRBD2 (6 bases). Germline V gene data show CDR1 as KGHDR and CDR2 as SFDVKD. The CDR3 covers 13 residues. V shed 8 bases and J shed 8 bases, with 15 bases lying between them. CDR3 sequence (DNA): TGTGCCACCAATGGCGGGGCCATGGATGAGCAGTTCTTC. Its protein is CATNGGAMDEQFF.

The genes are TRBV27 and TRBJ1-4; 9 bases are shared with TRBD1. This CDR3 contains 15 residues. After removal of 7 bases from V and 7 bases from J, the junction contained 10 bases not matched to a gene. Germline lookup yields CDR1 MNHEY and CDR2 SMNVEV (reference sequence). The CDR3 nucleotides read TGTGCCAGCAAGAGGGAGGGACAGGGAACTGAAAAACTGTTTTTT. Protein sequence: CASKREGQGTEKLFF.